Below are 2 T cell receptor beta chains sequenced from a single sample in a study of T cells in Graves' hyperthyroidism and ophthalmopathy. What was amplified from RNA transcripts were TCR beta CDR3 regions. TCR CDR3 regions were first amplified by RT-PCR with HTBI primers. In TCRdb, the multiplex PCR reads were re-called with MiXCR into one record per CDR3 protein. The sample carries over 450,000 distinct CDR3 sequences, 17% recorded once. The sample was blood. These TCRs come from a woman aged 18 to 35 with Graves' ophthalmopathy.

As regards this clonotype: One base away lies a much larger clone, so this may be a sequencing read error. The rearrangement links TRBV15 to TRBJ1-5, with D unclear. Germline V gene sequence: CDR1 LNHNV, CDR2 YYDKDF (reference sequence). This CDR3 is 13 amino acids long. CDR3 residues: CATNRHSNQPQHF. The CDR3 DNA follows: TGTGCCACCAACAGACATAGCAATCAGCCCCAGCATTTT.

The genes are TRBV6-2 or TRBV6-3 and TRBJ1-6; possible D gene TRBD1, 6 bases. Per germline, CDR1 MNHEY and CDR2 SVGEGT. V was cut by 9 bases and J by 7 bases, with 22 bases left in between. This CDR3 contains 16 residues. CDR3 bases: TGTGCCAGTCGTCCGGACAGATCGAGAGTAAATTCACCCCTCCACTTT. It yields the protein CASRPDRSRVNSPLHF.